This T cell receptor beta chain appears in the sequencing data of a study of breast tumors, draining lymph nodes, adjacent tissues. Study-wide results and caveats: That most tumor T cells come from lymph nodes remained unproven. The data were judged consistent with most tumor T cells coming from lymph node and expanding in tumor. Luminal-like breast cancer showed significantly greater tumor-nontumor repertoire similarity than basal-like breast cancer did. Tumor TCR diversity was below lymph nodes but above nontumor tissue.

Samples came from axillary lymph nodes draining the breast cancer. This clonotype was recorded at least ten times. Its antigen remains unknown. Each CDR3 protein is one row after TCRdb ran MiXCR on the multiplex PCR reads. The table shows some 130,000 distinct CDR3 sequences, with around 20% occurring only once. The TCR comes from a female donor with breast cancer. Some clones in this sample may be carry-over from other donors' samples. The sample comprised axillary lymph node tissue.

CDR3 nucleotides: TGTGCCAGCAGCTCCGGACTAGCCTACGAGCAGTACTTC. Its protein is CASSSGLAYEQYF. This sequence joins TRBV7-2 and TRBJ2-7, with 7 nucleotides matching TRBD2. CDR3 size: 13 residues. CDR1 SGHTA and CDR2 FQGNSA come from the germline V gene. The J segment lost 2 bases and the V segment lost 4 bases, leaving 2 bases of the junction unmatched.